What follows is one T cell receptor beta chain and its context. Antigen unknown. Use of 60 Vbeta and 13 Jbeta primers characterized the PCR. Assay: immunoSEQ multiplex PCR; the TCRdb copy retains only in-frame clones and omits some. Reported are 200,000 to 250,000 clones; the ten largest clones contain about 1%. The sample belongs to a study of cytomegalovirus exposure and HLA in healthy donors. Study-wide results and caveats: About 87% or about 30% of the time was how often most TCR beta V segments were productive, according to an earlier analysis.

All the people who gave samples were healthy bone marrow donors. V lost 4 bases and J lost 0; bases outside the gene matches: 5. The CDR3 has 15 amino acids. CDR1 and CDR2 (germline): LGHNA, YNFKEQ. The clonotype comes from a girl between 2 and 10 years old in good health and CMV-seropositive. The sequenced sample consisted of PBMCs. The V call is TRBV4-2, the J call TRBJ2-7, with 8 bases matching TRBD1. CDR3 sequence reads: CASSPRGRSSYEQYF. CDR3 in DNA: TGTGCCAGCAGCCCCAGGGGGCGAAGCTCCTACGAGCAGTACTTC.